This TCR beta chain was recovered during a study of cytomegalovirus exposure and HLA in healthy donors. Overall study findings and caveats: A later analysis appeared to link common viral pathogens to several of the most significant clusters. Presence/absence results assume similar sequencing depth per donor, which may not hold. It was shown in a later analysis that HLA-associated TCR beta chains were more clonally expanded than other, equally common chains.

In the case of this clone: As yet, its antigen is unknown.

PCR was performed using 60 Vbeta and 13 Jbeta primers. The method was immunoSEQ multiplex PCR; TCRdb's version includes in-frame clones alone and lacks a portion of them. The sample has roughly 180,000 clones, approximately 80% seen once. This sequence originates from a boy aged 2 to 10 in good health and CMV-seronegative. The sample consisted of PBMCs.

The CDR3 is CASSRRGETTEAFF. Written as DNA, the CDR3 is TGTGCCAGCTCACGCAGGGGGGAGACCACTGAAGCTTTCTTT. The genes are TRBV18 and TRBJ1-1; TRBD1 matches 7 bases. Trimming cost V 4 bases and J 4 bases; bases outside gene matches: 6. The CDR3 has 14 residues. The germline V gene encodes CDR1 KGHSH and CDR2 LQKENI.